The source of this T cell receptor beta chain is a study of cytomegalovirus exposure and HLA in healthy donors (dated by TCRdb to 2015 to 2018). For context, the study as a whole: In an earlier analysis of roughly 590 of the donors, 250 to 350 Gb of sequence data and just under 120 million unique TCR beta sequences from roughly 180 million T cells were reported. About 280 gigabases of sequencing data and around 80 million unique TCR sequences made up an early release that covered some 640 HLA-typed donors. The genetic ancestry cluster associated with self-reported Caucasian donors included over 80% of the roughly 360 genotyped donors. The study was designed to test whether signatures of past pathogen exposure could be identified by cataloging public T cell receptors. The study used immunosequencing to profile the T cell repertoires of 670 or so subjects and linked those repertoires to cytomegalovirus serostatus. A separate validation cohort of roughly 110 different subjects was used in addition to the roughly 670-subject first cohort. High-throughput TCR immunosequencing, statistical association of individual TCRs with disease status, and machine learning were combined to predict cytomegalovirus infection status. To study patterns of TCR occurrence, a later analysis re-analyzed previously published TCR beta repertoires from several hundred donors and added high-resolution HLA genotyping. Rather than using new phenotypic data, the later analysis identified candidate immune exposures from TCR beta sequences and from how often those sequences occurred across donors. In an earlier analysis of a few hundred of the donors, high-throughput TCR beta sequencing was used to judge whether each TCR beta V gene segment behaved as functional or pseudogenic. Donor age, sex, ethnicity and CMV serostatus were compiled alongside the repertoire data. A later genetic analysis used genome-wide SNP genotypes for 398 of the 666 donors, treating that subset as a discovery cohort. All discovery cohort repertoires had been generated using a single sequencing platform. HLA typing covered class I and class II loci at four-digit resolution. Typing coverage varied by locus: roughly 629-630 donors for A, B, C, DRB1 and DQB1; about 520 for DQA1; approximately 610 for DPA1; fewer than 480 for DPB1. Four or five DR-DQ haplotypes were handled as single units for association and clustering because linkage in the cohort was strong. Among about 400 genotyped donors of the cohort, an average of about 220,000 unique TCR beta nucleotide sequences was sequenced per donor, of which 15% to 20% were non-productive. Points the paper makes about the study in general: The only immune exposure information available for the cohort was CMV serostatus. Assigning TCR associations to individual alleles was difficult when HLA alleles, especially DR and DQ, strongly co-occurred. Presence/absence analyses assumed roughly uniform sequencing depth across donors, an assumption that may not hold. A further reported finding was that TCR beta sequences accurately predicted the HLA-A and HLA-B alleles for most subjects in the first cohort. Only TCR beta chains were sequenced in this cohort, and the absence of alpha or paired-chain data limited detectable features. HLA typing was unavailable for some donors at each locus, so association tests used only the typed subset. In both the original and validation cohorts, the classifier was reported to diagnose cytomegalovirus status with high specificity and sensitivity. Compared with the approximately 600-donor mean, donors in an Asian-associated ancestry cluster had fewer N-insertions in productive TCRs, according to a later genetic analysis. In a later analysis, HLA-associated TCR beta chains were found to be more clonally expanded and to have lower generation probabilities than equally common non-associated chains. Because counts were too low, some 17 rarely observed V segments, including chromosome 9 orphons, were excluded from the earlier analysis of 500 to 700 of the donors. In the study, some 160 TCR beta chains were listed as associated with cytomegalovirus. Several of the top co-occurrence clusters appeared to be linked to parvovirus B19, influenza, CMV and Epstein-Barr virus, according to a later analysis. A group of highly shared sequence variants was considered likely to be a technical artifact of the sequencing pipeline. Linkage disequilibrium might explain the correlated functional status among segregating V segments, but an unknown experimental factor could not be excluded. In a later analysis, TCR association rates were found to vary across HLA loci, with the most associated TCRs seen for DRB1 alleles and the fewest for HLA-C alleles. According to the authors, the approach could potentially be generalized to other disease states and immunological phenotypes. The 87-base-pair reads could not distinguish some IMGT-functional V segments, including TRBV6-2 and TRBV6-3, so those segments were excluded. In a later analysis, most CMV-associated TCR beta chains were found to appear HLA-restricted, with HLA associations seemingly driven largely by CMV exposure. In an earlier analysis of some 640 of the donors, most TCR beta V segments were observed in productive rearrangements about 87% or about 30% of the time, broadly matching IMGT annotations. At a false discovery rate of 0.05, a later analysis linked 16,951 TCR beta sequences to specific HLA alleles. Most TCR sequences were observed very rarely across donors, whereas some public TCRs were present in many individuals. A later genetic analysis associated a missense DCLRE1C variant with V-gene and J-gene trimming of TCR beta chains, and an independent cohort replicated the association. A few of the identified cytomegalovirus-associated TCR beta chains were confirmed in vitro to be specific for cytomegalovirus antigens.

In the germline V gene, CDR1 corresponds to SGHVS and CDR2 to FQNEAQ. The cysteine opens and the phenylalanine closes a CDR3 of 13 amino acids. Left in the record is the CDR3 DNA by itself, 39 bases read in frame from the first base. The junction shows trimming of 6 bases on V and 5 bases on J, plus 13 bases between the germline ends. This clone has just a few counts. Its antigen is not yet known. One base away there is no much larger clone; base qualities are not given. In total, roughly 670 healthy bone marrow donors made up the cohort. All cohort members were sampled while nominally healthy, although unrecorded immune exposures were likely present. The donor was CMV seropositive and was included in the group of about 290 seropositive cohort members. A peripheral blood sample was provided by each donor, and peripheral blood mononuclear cells were used for TCR beta sequencing. Genomic DNA was extracted from the blood cell samples with the Qiagen DNeasy Blood Extraction Kit.

The method behind the library was the immunoSEQ multiplex PCR assay. The multiplex PCR relied on a mix of 60 forward primers for TCR Vbeta segments and 13 reverse primers for TCR Jbeta segments. The CDR3 region of rearranged TCR beta genes was amplified from genomic DNA by a multiplex PCR assay. On the Illumina HiSeq System, the amplified TCR beta libraries were sequenced as 87-base-pair reads. As for the original processing: In a later analysis, tens of millions of unique TCR beta chains were counted across the 690 or so repertoires, and about 10 million of these chains were shared by at least two donors. To remove PCR and sequencing errors, raw reads were error-corrected and collapsed into unique sequences using a nearest-neighbor algorithm that merged closely related sequences. Alignment of CDR3 sequences to IMGT reference sequences was used to assign V, D and J gene segments. For a sequence to be retained, a match of at least six nucleotides to both a V gene segment and a J gene segment was required. A rearrangement counted as productive if the CDR3 had no stop codons and remained in frame with V and J, and every other rearrangement counted as non-productive. CDR3 was defined according to IMGT convention as the region running from the second conserved V-encoded cysteine to the conserved J-encoded phenylalanine. The earlier analysis of about 590 of the donors excluded sequences that lacked an unambiguous match to a single V gene segment. An earlier analysis of approximately 590 of the donors classified V segments as functional when productive rearrangements were above 56.7% and as segregating when the standard deviation between donors was above 5%. A statistical classification framework was built for diagnosing cytomegalovirus status from the catalog of TCR beta chain sequences. A later analysis assigned V and J genes by comparing TCR nucleotide sequences with IMGT/GENE-DB human TR gene sequences. The TCRdist pipeline was used in a later analysis to assign CDR3 sequences and most-parsimonious VDJ recombination scenarios. In a later analysis, each TCR beta chain was defined by its CDR3 amino acid sequence together with its V-gene family, and reads without a unique V-gene family were excluded. As a way to deal with suspected cross-contamination and a sequencing artifact, a later analysis dropped 450 to 600 nucleotide sequences that were highly shared and had low generation probability. For each public chain, a later analysis derived a clonal expansion index from normalized ranks of inferred template counts within each repertoire. A later analysis computed generation probabilities with a VDJ recombination model fitted to out-of-frame rearrangements, and checked the results against IGoR. A later analysis scored TCR-TCR, TCR-HLA and TCR-CMV co-occurrence with hypergeometric tests, applying a repertoire-size bias correction to TCR pairs. In a later analysis, false discovery rates were estimated by permuting HLA or CMV assignments 20 times. In a later analysis, co-occurring TCRs were grouped with DBSCAN, and TCRdist sequence similarity was added when clustering was performed within HLA-allele-positive subsets. Co-occurrence clustering excluded repertoires with fewer than 30,000 or more than 120,000 public chains, plus five with anomalous nucleotide sharing. TCRdb took this table from immuneACCESS and kept in-frame rearrangements with V and J called. Such tables lack part of the clones; where checked against another copy, unresolved V genes explain under half of the gap, and the rest is unexplained. V and J calls and clone size are those listed in that table; D and trimming were worked out from the DNA. Present in this sample are about 89,000 clones, 75% to 90% of which were seen just once. The ten largest clonotypes hold 6.5% to 9% of the sample.

Sequenced input: PBMCs. The receptor chain draws on TRBV7-8 and TRBJ2-5; the D segment cannot be called with confidence. This clonotype was sampled from a man aged 40-49 years in good health and CMV-seropositive. The CDR3 has the sequence CASSPSHGETQYF. At the DNA level, the sequence is TGTGCCAGCAGTCCTTCTCACGGGGAGACCCAGTACTTC. Outside the CDR3, residues come from the reference TRBV7-8 and TRBJ2-5 proteins, so the full variable domain is: GAGVSQSPRYKVAKRGQDVALRCDPISGHVSLFWYQQALGQGPEFLTYFQNEAQLDKSGLPSDRFFAERPEGSVSTLKIQRTQQEDSAVYLCASSPSHGETQYFGPGTRLLVL.